This TCR beta chain was profiled in a study of cytomegalovirus exposure and HLA in healthy donors. The study's findings and limits: The number of N-insertions in an Asian-associated ancestry cluster was reportedly below the approximately 690-donor mean in a later analysis. In a later analysis, V- and J-gene trimming of beta chains associated with a DCLRE1C missense variant, replicated independently. Cytomegalovirus association was assigned to under 200 TCR beta chains.

Researchers ran the PCR with 60 Vbeta and 13 Jbeta primers. The protocol was immunoSEQ multiplex PCR, while the TCRdb copy is restricted to in-frame clones and leaves out a portion. This table has roughly 100,000 clones, roughly 82% appearing once. The CDR3 extends over 13 amino acids. Germline V gene data show CDR1 as SGHDT and CDR2 as YYEEEE. Deletions cut 5 bases from V and 3 bases from J, with 12 bases between. On this clone: What it recognizes is unknown.

This clonotype originated in a man aged 50-59 years in good health and CMV-seronegative. This chain uses TRBV5-6 with TRBJ2-7; a possible D gene is TRBD2 (6 bases). The sequenced sample was PBMCs. CDR3 in DNA: TGTGCCAGCAGTTCCGGGAGCCTCTACGAGCAGTACGTC. This sequence encodes CASSSGSLYEQYV.